The rows below give T cell receptor beta chains drawn from one sample of a study of blood T cell repertoires in COVID-19. Sequencing was performed with immunoSEQ multiplex PCR; in TCRdb, only in-frame clones are kept and a portion is missing. The table includes around 300,000 clones, approximately 90% detected once. Sequenced sample: peripheral blood. Receptors were obtained from a man between 18 and 29 years old with active or convalescent COVID-19. Both conserved end residues are part of each CDR3. The order of the fields is CDR3 length, D gene, clone size, J gene, V gene, CDR3 DNA, CDR3 protein. D genes are given only for firm matches. Size is omitted from some rows. Given values are once, few, many or a class for expanded clones.

14 TRBD1 . TRBJ1-5 TRBV28 TGTGCCAGCAGAGGGACAGGGGATAATCAGCCCCAGCATTTT CASRGTGDNQPQHF
18 TRBD2 . TRBJ2-7 TRBV7-9 TGTGCCAGCAGCTCGACAGGACTAGCGGGAGGGTTGCTCCACGAGCAGTACTTC CASSSTGLAGGLLHEQYF
15 TRBD1 few TRBJ2-7 TRBV6-5 TGTGCCAGCAGACAAAGGGACAGAAGCTCCTACGAGCAGTACTTC CASRQRDRSSYEQYF
12 . many TRBJ1-2 TRBV10-2 TGCGCCAGCGCTAAAGACAGCTATGGCTACACCTTC CASAKDSYGYTF
16 TRBD2 . TRBJ2-7 TRBV3-1/TRBV3-2 TGTGCCAGCAGCCTTCTGGCGGCTAGCGGGATAGGCGAGCAGTACTTC CASSLLAASGIGEQYF
15 . . TRBJ2-6 TRBV6-5 TGTGCCAGCAGTTCCCGCGCGGCCGGGGCCAACGTCCTGACTTTC CASSSRAAGANVLTF
17 . . TRBJ1-6 TRBV7-8 TGTGCCAGCAGCTCTTTGACAGTGCCCTCATATAATTCACCCCTCCACTTT CASSSLTVPSYNSPLHF
15 . . TRBJ2-2 TRBV3-1/TRBV3-2 TGTGCCAGCAGCCAGCCTAGGCAGAGCACCGGGGAGCTGTTTTTT CASSQPRQSTGELFF
15 . . TRBJ1-5 TRBV27 TGTGCCAGCAGTTTAGCGGCCAGAAGCAATCAGCCCCAGCATTTT CASSLAARSNQPQHF
17 . . TRBJ2-6 TRBV2 TGTGCCAGCCAGAAAGGGTTGACGGGAATCGGGGCCAACGTCCTGACTTTC CASQKGLTGIGANVLTF
14 TRBD1 . TRBJ2-3 TRBV27 TGTGCCAGCGGTCGACAGGGGTCCGGAGATACGCAGTATTTT CASGRQGSGDTQYF
17 TRBD2 few TRBJ2-3 TRBV6-4 TGTGCCAGCAGTAACTCCTCTAGCGGGGGGGGAGCAGATACGCAGTATTTT CASSNSSSGGGADTQYF
18 TRBD1 . TRBJ1-2 TRBV7-9 TGTGCCAGCAGCTTAGAGGGTCGGGGACAGGGGGCAAACTATGGCTACACCTTC CASSLEGRGQGANYGYTF
15 . few TRBJ1-2 TRBV2 TGTGCCAGCAGTGAACAGCAGGCCTTTAACTATGGCTACACCTTC CASSEQQAFNYGYTF
14 TRBD1 . TRBJ2-3 TRBV27 TGTGCCAGCAGTTTCAGGGGGCCCACAGATACGCAGTATTTT CASSFRGPTDTQYF
11 . . TRBJ1-1 TRBV28 TGTGCCACCTGGTCTATGGCTGAAGCTTTCTTT CATWSMAEAFF
13 TRBD1 . TRBJ2-5 TRBV7-3 TGTGCCAGCAGCTTGGGACAGGGGGAGACCCAGTACTTC CASSLGQGETQYF
16 . . TRBJ1-3 TRBV7-9 TGTGCCAGCAGCTTCGAGACATCCTCCTCTGGAAACACCATATATTTT CASSFETSSSGNTIYF
13 TRBD2 . TRBJ2-5 TRBV28 TGTGCCAGCACCCTAGCGGACCAAGAGACCCAGTACTTC CASTLADQETQYF
15 . once TRBJ1-1 TRBV27 TGTGCCAGCAGTTTAAATCATCGGTTGAACACTGAAGCTTTCTTT CASSLNHRLNTEAFF
18 TRBD1 . TRBJ1-4 TRBV7-9 TGTGCCAGCAGCTTAGGATGGGACAGGGGTCGGGGTAATGAAAAACTGTTTTTT CASSLGWDRGRGNEKLFF
13 TRBD1 . TRBJ2-1 TRBV18 TGTGCCAGCTCACGAACAGGGGGACGAGAGCAGTTCTTC CASSRTGGREQFF